The TCR beta chain described here comes from a study of T cell responses to AZD1222 COVID-19 vaccine. On this clone: The antigen is not known.

The CDR3 is 15 residues long. V was cut by 5 bases and J by 2 bases, with 16 bases left in between. Germline V lookup: CDR1 MGHRA, CDR2 YSYEKL. Study-level points and caveats: A reported finding is that nearly half of spike-specific TCRs target unmutated variant regions. Donors were mostly white British, more females; clonal diversity possibly underestimated. Only a handful of AZD1222 recipients were seropositive at baseline.

Measured with immunoSEQ multiplex PCR; TCRdb has only the in-frame clones, and not every one. Among 150,000 to 200,000 clones, around 94% were seen once, and the ten largest hold 0.64%. This TCR was sampled from an adult in good health. V is TRBV4-1 and J is TRBJ2-7; D might be TRBD1 or TRBD2, each matching 5 bases. The sequencing here drew on peripheral blood, taken on day 0 of AZD1222 vaccination. CDR3 region: CASSYDGAEPYEQYF. CDR3 DNA sequence: TGCGCCAGCAGCTACGACGGGGCCGAGCCCTACGAGCAGTACTTC.